These 30 T cell receptor beta chains were all obtained from the same sample, sequenced in a study of blood T cell repertoires in COVID-19. Only in-frame clones appear in the TCRdb table, and some are missing; sequencing was by immunoSEQ multiplex PCR. The repertoire holds 110,000 or so clones, with about nine tenths as singletons. Sequencing used peripheral blood. These receptors all stem from a human donor in a cohort sampled during active COVID-19.

The chain uses TRBV14 and TRBJ2-7; maybe TRBD2 (6 bases). This CDR3 has 15 residues. Trimming took off 4 bases at V and 3 bases at J, with 16 bases between the two ends. Germline-derived CDR1 and CDR2 are SGHDN and FVKESK. Written as DNA, the CDR3 is TGTGCCAGCAGCCCCCGGCAGGCGGGGTTCTACGAGCAGTACTTC. This sequence encodes CASSPRQAGFYEQYF.

This sequence joins TRBV27 and TRBJ2-3; 8 bases map to TRBD1. Germline trimming cut 5 bases from V and 6 bases from J; bases unmatched to any gene: 7. The CDR3 consists of 14 residues. Germline assignment: CDR1 MNHEY and CDR2 SMNVEV (reference sequence). The CDR3 is CASSTTGVSDTQYF. The CDR3 DNA reads TGTGCCAGCAGTACGACAGGGGTTTCGGATACGCAGTATTTT.

The rearrangement uses TRBV2 and TRBJ1-2; 8 nucleotides match TRBD1. V was clipped by 6 bases and J by 2 bases; unmatched bases: 5. CDR3 size: 14 residues. Germline-derived CDR1 and CDR2 are SNHLY and FYNNEI. The CDR3 protein is CASRSDRENYGYTF. Here the CDR3 DNA reads TGTGCCAGCAGATCGGACAGGGAGAACTATGGCTACACCTTC.

This chain joins TRBV7-2 and TRBJ1-5; D gene ambiguous. Germline V gene sequence: CDR1 SGHTA, CDR2 FQGNSA. The CDR3 length is 17 residues. V was trimmed by 0 bases and J by 2 bases, leaving 14 bases between them. The CDR3 sequence is CASSLASLRRGNQPQHF. In DNA, the CDR3 is TGTGCCAGCAGCTTAGCCTCCCTTCGACGGGGCAATCAGCCCCAGCATTTT.

This chain joins TRBV5-1 and TRBJ1-5; D is perhaps TRBD1 (5 bases). V was shortened by 0 bases and J by 1 base, with 8 bases between the two germline ends. The CDR3 is 15 amino acids. Germline CDR1 and CDR2: SGHRS and YFSETQ. The CDR3 DNA reads as TGCGCCAGCAGCTTGGCCGGGGGAAGCAATCAGCCCCAGCATTTT. Protein: CASSLAGGSNQPQHF.

J is TRBJ1-6 and V is TRBV14; the D is unclear. In germline, CDR1 is SGHDN, CDR2 FVKESK. The CDR3 extends over 15 amino acids. The V gene lost 1 base and the J gene lost 10 bases, with 14 bases spanning the gap. The CDR3 region is CASSQAVGSKSPLHF. The CDR3, as DNA: TGTGCCAGCAGCCAAGCGGTGGGCTCCAAATCACCCCTCCACTTT.

This sequence joins TRBV9 and TRBJ2-7; 10 bases line up with TRBD2. CDR1 SGDLS and CDR2 YYNGEE come from the germline V gene. The CDR3 extends over 15 amino acids. The ends lost 2 bases at V and 6 bases at J; junction bases unmatched: 8. CDR3 sequence reads: CASSVSSGSYGEQYF. CDR3 DNA: TGTGCCAGCAGCGTCTCTAGCGGGAGCTATGGCGAGCAGTACTTC.

The gene calls are TRBV29-1 and TRBJ2-7; TRBD2 matches at 10 bases. The CDR3 covers 14 residues. The germline gives CDR1 SQVTM, CDR2 ANQGSEA. V was clipped by 0 bases and J by 6 bases; unmatched bases: 5. As DNA, the CDR3 is TGCAGCGTTGAAGAGAGGCTAGCGGGAGCCGAGCAGTACTTC. This codes for CSVEERLAGAEQYF.

The chain joins TRBV7-6 to TRBJ1-1; TRBD1 aligns across 11 bases. Trimming cost V 2 bases and J 7 bases; bases outside gene matches: 9. Per germline, CDR1 SGHVS and CDR2 FNYEAQ. The CDR3 has 16 amino acids. CDR3 in amino acids: CASSLRGQGASLEAFF. The DNA for the CDR3 is TGTGCCAGCAGCTTAAGAGGACAGGGGGCGAGCCTTGAAGCTTTCTTT.

This chain uses TRBV12-5 with TRBJ1-2; 8 bases are a match to TRBD1. This CDR3 region has 16 residues. V dropped 0 bases and J dropped 7; count of bases not matched to a gene: 10. Germline CDR1 reads LGHNT; CDR2 reads FRNRAP. The CDR3 loop is CASGLVGGRGRGGYTF. For the CDR3, the DNA is TGTGCTAGTGGTTTGGTAGGGGGCAGGGGGCGTGGTGGCTACACCTTC.

The chain employs TRBV9 and TRBJ2-3; D may be TRBD2 (6 bases). The V end lost 0 bases, the J end lost 6 bases, and 8 bases lay between the germline ends. This CDR3 has 13 amino acids. Germline V gives CDR1 SGDLS, CDR2 YYNGEE. CDR3 residues: CASSVVEGDTQYF. The CDR3 DNA follows: TGTGCCAGCAGCGTAGTGGAGGGGGATACGCAGTATTTT.

The chain carries TRBV12-5 and TRBJ2-7, with no clear D. The CDR3 runs to 11 residues. Trimming shortened V by 8 bases and J by 4 bases, and 9 bases separated the two germline ends. Per germline, CDR1 LGHNT and CDR2 FRNRAP. The CDR3 region is CASSSFYEQYF. The DNA for the CDR3 is TGTGCTAGTTCTTCCTTTTACGAGCAGTACTTC.

The V and J genes are TRBV5-6 and TRBJ1-1; D is unresolved. Germline CDR1 is SGHDT and CDR2 is YYEEEE. The CDR3 is 15 residues long. V was shortened by 0 bases and J by 4 bases, with 13 bases between the two germline ends. The CDR3 DNA is TGTGCCAGCAGCTTGGTGGAGGGAGGCACCACTGAAGCTTTCTTT. Protein sequence: CASSLVEGGTTEAFF.

The chain uses TRBV2 and TRBJ1-5, with D perhaps TRBD1 (5 bases). The CDR3 extends over 14 amino acids. V was clipped by 8 bases and J by 2 bases, with 13 bases between them. Germline loops: CDR1 SNHLY, CDR2 FYNNEI. CDR3 bases: TGTGCCAGCTCCCAACGGGGGGGCAATCAGCCCCAGCATTTT. Its protein is CASSQRGGNQPQHF.

This clone showed up just a few times. This chain connects TRBV3-1 (or the pseudogene TRBV3-2) to TRBJ1-3, with a weak D call TRBD1 (6 bases). Deletions cut 3 bases from V and 4 bases from J, with 13 bases between. The CDR3 has 15 residues. Germline V gene data show CDR1 as LGHDT and CDR2 as YNNKEL (reference sequence). The DNA for the CDR3 is TGTGCCAGCAGCCACCGAGACAGGAGCGGAAACACCATATATTTT. It codes for CASSHRDRSGNTIYF.

The CDR3 sequence: CASSRGSTDTQYF. In DNA, the CDR3 is TGCGCCAGCAGCCGCGGCAGCACAGATACGCAGTATTTT. The chain employs TRBV4-1 and TRBJ2-3; unclear D gene. CDR1 and CDR2 (germline): MGHRA, YSYEKL. Between the trimmed V and J ends, which lost 4 bases and 0 bases, there was a span of 5 bases. CDR3 length: 13 amino acids.

V and J are TRBV15 and TRBJ1-3; no reliable D call. Per germline, CDR1 LNHNV and CDR2 YYDKDF (reference sequence). This CDR3 spans 15 amino acids. V shed 0 bases and J shed 3 bases, with 9 bases lying between them. The DNA for the CDR3 is TGTGCCACCAGCAGAGATGAGTCGTATGGAAACACCATATATTTT. Translating it yields CATSRDESYGNTIYF.

The chain employs TRBV6-6 and TRBJ2-7; 8 positions match TRBD2. The CDR3 totals 16 residues. The ends lost 6 bases at V and 6 bases at J; junction bases unmatched: 16. Germline CDR1 is MNHNY and CDR2 is SVGAGI (reference sequence). CDR3 in amino acids: CASSLTPTSSGVEQYF. The CDR3 coding sequence is TGTGCCAGCAGCCTCACCCCTACTAGTAGCGGGGTCGAGCAGTACTTC.

The V call is TRBV18, the J call TRBJ2-3, with 7 nucleotides matching TRBD1. The ends lost 0 bases at V and 7 bases at J; junction bases unmatched: 1. Germline-derived CDR1 and CDR2 are KGHSH and LQKENI. The CDR3 consists of 13 residues. The CDR3: CASSPPDRNTQYF. CDR3 sequence (DNA): TGTGCCAGCTCACCACCGGACAGGAATACGCAGTATTTT.

DNA for the CDR3: TGCGCCAGCAGCCATATAGCGGGGGGCCAAGAGACCCAGTACTTC. Protein: CASSHIAGGQETQYF. This chain joins TRBV4-1 and TRBJ2-5; 10 nucleotides align to TRBD2. V lost 3 bases to trimming and J lost 1 base; unmatched junction nucleotides: 2. The CDR3 is 15 residues long. The germline gives CDR1 MGHRA, CDR2 YSYEKL.

The chain has TRBV18 and TRBJ2-1; D gene uncertain. Germline assignment: CDR1 KGHSH and CDR2 LQKENI. The CDR3 is made up of 14 amino acids. Deletions cut 2 bases from V and 0 bases from J, with 5 bases between. The CDR3 here is CASSPRGSYNEQFF. CDR3 DNA: TGTGCCAGCTCACCAAGAGGCTCCTACAATGAGCAGTTCTTC.

The chain has TRBV7-8 and TRBJ2-1, with a tentative D call TRBD2 (5 bases). Per the germline V gene, CDR1 is SGHVS and CDR2 is FQNEAQ. The V end lost 1 base, the J end lost 6 bases, and 16 bases lay between the germline ends. The CDR3 length is 16 residues. CDR3 amino acids: CASSLELDYLGNEQFF. As DNA, the CDR3 is TGTGCCAGCAGCTTAGAACTAGACTACCTCGGCAATGAGCAGTTCTTC.

The J gene is TRBJ2-1, the V gene TRBV27, with 7 bases aligning to TRBD2. The CDR3 spans 17 residues. Germline values: CDR1 MNHEY, CDR2 SMNVEV (reference sequence). The ends lost 5 bases at V and 4 bases at J; junction bases unmatched: 14. The CDR3 region is CASSRVGGSGLYNEQFF. As DNA, the CDR3 is TGTGCCAGCAGTCGTGTCGGCGGGAGTGGGCTTTACAATGAGCAGTTCTTC.

The chain recombines TRBV9 with TRBJ1-5, with D unresolved. The V end lost 3 bases, the J end lost 0 bases, and 7 bases lay between the germline ends. The CDR3 is made up of 14 amino acids. Germline V lookup: CDR1 SGDLS, CDR2 YYNGEE. The CDR3 protein is CASSGRGSNQPQHF. CDR3 sequence (DNA): TGTGCCAGCAGCGGTCGGGGTAGCAATCAGCCCCAGCATTTT. Based on the CDR3 plus reference TRBV9 and TRBJ1-5, the full variable domain is DSGVTQTPKHLITATGQRVTLRCSPRSGDLSVYWYQQSLDQGLQFLIQYYNGEERAKGNILERFSAQQFPDLHSELNLSSLELGDSALYFCASSGRGSNQPQHFGDGTRLSIL.

The chain carries TRBV19 and TRBJ1-5; 9 bases match TRBD1. From germline, CDR1 is LNHDA and CDR2 SQIVND (reference sequence). Germline trimming cut 8 bases from V and 4 bases from J; bases unmatched to any gene: 6. The CDR3 loop spans 14 amino acids. CDR3 loop: CASRRQGENQPQHF. CDR3 coding DNA: TGTGCCAGTCGTCGACAGGGGGAAAATCAGCCCCAGCATTTT.

About this clone itself: Its ends do not fully match the called genes, so a read error is possible. The chain has TRBV6-6 and TRBJ1-1, with a tentative D call TRBD1 (6 bases). Germline V CDR1 and CDR2: MNHNY, SVGAGI (reference sequence). This CDR3 has 11 amino acids. The CDR3 bases are TGTGCCAGCAGAACTACAGGGTTCAAAGTCTTT. Its translation: CASRTTGFKVF.

The chain couples TRBV19 to TRBJ1-4; 8 bases are a match to TRBD1. In germline, CDR1 is LNHDA, CDR2 SQIVND (reference sequence). Trimming at V came to 3 bases and at J to 5 bases, leaving 5 bases not matched to a gene. This CDR3 contains 15 residues. CDR3: CASSMDRVKNEKLFF. CDR3 DNA: TGTGCCAGTAGTATGGACAGGGTCAAAAATGAAAAACTGTTTTTT.

J is TRBJ1-5 and V is TRBV3-1 (or the pseudogene TRBV3-2); D unclear. Germline assignment: CDR1 LGHDT and CDR2 YNNKEL (reference sequence). Trimming removed 4 bases from V and 4 bases from J, with 14 bases in between. The CDR3 sequence is 15 residues long. The CDR3 DNA is TGTGCCAGCAGCCTTAACGTGGCAGGAAATCAGCCCCAGCATTTT. Translated, it gives CASSLNVAGNQPQHF.

The gene calls are TRBV7-2 and TRBJ2-7, with TRBD1 matching over 10 bases. The CDR3 is made up of 16 amino acids. J gave up 3 bases and V 5 bases, and 10 bases lay outside the gene matches. The germline V gene has CDR1 SGHTA and CDR2 FQGNSA. In nucleotides, the CDR3 is TGTGCCAGCAGCCGGACCTCCGGGACAGGGGTCTACGAGCAGTACTTC. This sequence encodes CASSRTSGTGVYEQYF.

The V and J genes are TRBV25-1 and TRBJ1-6; D uncertain. V shed 5 bases and J shed 5 bases, with 16 bases lying between them. The germline V gene encodes CDR1 MGHDK and CDR2 SYGVNS. CDR3 length: 16 residues. DNA of the CDR3: TGTGCCAGCAGTTTGAATAGGCGGCCGGATAATTCACCCCTCCACTTT. Amino acids: CASSLNRRPDNSPLHF.